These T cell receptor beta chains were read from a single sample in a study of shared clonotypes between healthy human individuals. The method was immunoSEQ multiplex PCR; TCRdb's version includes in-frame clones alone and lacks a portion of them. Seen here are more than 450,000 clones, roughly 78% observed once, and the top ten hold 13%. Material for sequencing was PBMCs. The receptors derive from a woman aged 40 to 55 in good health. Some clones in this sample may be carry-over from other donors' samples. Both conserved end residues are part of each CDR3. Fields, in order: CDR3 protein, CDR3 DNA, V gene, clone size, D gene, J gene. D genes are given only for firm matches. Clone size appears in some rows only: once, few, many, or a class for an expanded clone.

CDR3 protein: CSVVRTGGYNEQFF; CDR3 DNA: TGCAGCGTTGTCCGGACAGGGGGTTACAATGAGCAGTTCTTC; V gene: TRBV29-1; clone size: few; D gene: TRBD1; J gene: TRBJ2-1
CDR3 protein: CSVGGTSGRAEDTQYF; CDR3 DNA: TGCAGCGTGGGGGGGACTAGCGGGAGGGCCGAAGATACGCAGTATTTT; V gene: TRBV29-1; clone size: few; D gene: TRBD2; J gene: TRBJ2-3
CDR3 protein: CASSPSLASNTGELFF; CDR3 DNA: TGTGCCAGCAGCCCCTCCCTAGCGAGCAACACCGGGGAGCTGTTTTTT; V gene: TRBV4-2; clone size: .; D gene: .; J gene: TRBJ2-2
CDR3 protein: CASSPRDREYNEQFF; CDR3 DNA: TGTGCCAGCAGCCCTAGGGACCGAGAATACAATGAGCAGTTCTTC; V gene: TRBV9; clone size: .; D gene: .; J gene: TRBJ2-1
CDR3 protein: CASRVDGEANTGELFF; CDR3 DNA: TGCGCCAGCAGAGTTGATGGCGAGGCGAACACCGGGGAGCTGTTTTTT; V gene: TRBV4-3; clone size: .; D gene: .; J gene: TRBJ2-2
CDR3 protein: CASSIGQGVGNTIYF; CDR3 DNA: TGCGCCAGCAGCATAGGACAGGGAGTCGGAAACACCATATATTTT; V gene: TRBV5-1; clone size: .; D gene: TRBD1; J gene: TRBJ1-3
CDR3 protein: CASSLGLAGNNEQFF; CDR3 DNA: TGTGCCAGCAGCTTAGGTCTAGCGGGAAACAATGAGCAGTTCTTC; V gene: TRBV7-2; clone size: .; D gene: TRBD2; J gene: TRBJ2-1
CDR3 protein: CASTPLMVDEAVRSYNEQFF; CDR3 DNA: TGTGCCAGCACCCCCCTAATGGTTGACGAGGCAGTGCGCTCCTACAATGAGCAGTTCTTC; V gene: TRBV7-8; clone size: .; D gene: .; J gene: TRBJ2-1
CDR3 protein: CASSSGTSGTLSYNEQFF; CDR3 DNA: TGTGCCAGCAGCTCCGGGACTAGCGGGACCCTCTCCTACAATGAGCAGTTCTTC; V gene: TRBV5-4; clone size: .; D gene: TRBD2; J gene: TRBJ2-1
CDR3 protein: CASSQEFGYEQYF; CDR3 DNA: TGCGCCAGCAGCCAAGAATTCGGGTACGAGCAGTACTTC; V gene: TRBV4-3; clone size: .; D gene: .; J gene: TRBJ2-7
CDR3 protein: CASSVAGTGGPDTQYF; CDR3 DNA: TGTGCCAGCAGCGTAGCAGGGACAGGTGGGCCAGATACGCAGTATTTT; V gene: TRBV9; clone size: .; D gene: TRBD1; J gene: TRBJ2-3
CDR3 protein: CASSEGLAGVNEQFF; CDR3 DNA: TGTGCCAGCAGTGAGGGACTAGCGGGCGTCAATGAGCAGTTCTTC; V gene: TRBV2; clone size: .; D gene: TRBD2; J gene: TRBJ2-1
CDR3 protein: CASSLGGGQETQYF; CDR3 DNA: TGTGCCAGCAGTTTAGGAGGGGGCCAAGAGACCCAGTACTTC; V gene: TRBV28; clone size: .; D gene: .; J gene: TRBJ2-5
CDR3 protein: CASGPGLAGHNEQFF; CDR3 DNA: TGTGCCAGCGGTCCGGGACTAGCGGGCCACAATGAGCAGTTCTTC; V gene: TRBV28; clone size: .; D gene: TRBD2; J gene: TRBJ2-1
CDR3 protein: CASSVSSGNTIYF; CDR3 DNA: TGTGCCAGCAGCGTAAGCTCTGGAAACACCATATATTTT; V gene: TRBV9; clone size: few; D gene: .; J gene: TRBJ1-3
CDR3 protein: CAWSEGQTPGRNTIYF; CDR3 DNA: TGTGCCTGGAGTGAGGGACAGACGCCAGGGAGAAACACCATATATTTT; V gene: TRBV30; clone size: .; D gene: TRBD1; J gene: TRBJ1-3
CDR3 protein: CASSQAPMGGLNTGELFF; CDR3 DNA: TGCGCCAGCAGCCAAGCACCCATGGGGGGATTGAACACCGGGGAGCTGTTTTTT; V gene: TRBV4-3; clone size: .; D gene: .; J gene: TRBJ2-2
CDR3 protein: CASSLALALGEETQYF; CDR3 DNA: TGTGCCAGCAGCTTGGCCCTAGCGCTAGGGGAAGAGACCCAGTACTTC; V gene: TRBV5-6; clone size: .; D gene: .; J gene: TRBJ2-5
CDR3 protein: CASSPANSANVLTF; CDR3 DNA: TGTGCCAGCAGCCCCGCGAACTCGGCCAACGTCCTGACTTTC; V gene: TRBV7-3; clone size: .; D gene: .; J gene: TRBJ2-6
CDR3 protein: CASSPRGRQGEQYF; CDR3 DNA: TGTGCCAGCAGCCCCCGCGGGAGGCAGGGCGAGCAGTACTTC; V gene: TRBV5-4; clone size: .; D gene: TRBD2; J gene: TRBJ2-7
CDR3 protein: CASRVGRNYGYTF; CDR3 DNA: TGTGCCAGCAGAGTGGGACGGAACTATGGCTACACCTTC; V gene: TRBV6-5; clone size: .; D gene: .; J gene: TRBJ1-2
CDR3 protein: CASSGTIRAEGGEQFF; CDR3 DNA: TGCGCCAGCAGCGGGACCATAAGGGCGGAGGGTGGTGAGCAGTTCTTC; V gene: TRBV5-1; clone size: .; D gene: .; J gene: TRBJ2-1
CDR3 protein: CASSEYGTEAFF; CDR3 DNA: TGTGCCAGCAGTGAATACGGAACTGAAGCTTTCTTT; V gene: TRBV2; clone size: .; D gene: .; J gene: TRBJ1-1
CDR3 protein: CASSLGERLAGGWNEQFF; CDR3 DNA: TGCGCCAGCAGCTTGGGAGAAAGACTAGCGGGAGGTTGGAATGAGCAGTTCTTC; V gene: TRBV5-1; clone size: .; D gene: TRBD2; J gene: TRBJ2-1
CDR3 protein: CASSLGQGVEETQYF; CDR3 DNA: TGCGCCAGCAGCTTGGGACAGGGGGTCGAGGAGACCCAGTACTTC; V gene: TRBV5-1; clone size: .; D gene: TRBD1; J gene: TRBJ2-5
CDR3 protein: CATRDSYNEQFF; CDR3 DNA: TGTGCCACAAGGGACAGCTACAATGAGCAGTTCTTC; V gene: TRBV10-3; clone size: .; D gene: TRBD1; J gene: TRBJ2-1
CDR3 protein: CASSGRGQNTGELFF; CDR3 DNA: TGTGCCAGCAGTGGACGGGGTCAGAACACCGGGGAGCTGTTTTTT; V gene: TRBV6-1; clone size: .; D gene: .; J gene: TRBJ2-2
CDR3 protein: CASSSPGAGAITDTQYF; CDR3 DNA: TGTGCCAGCAGCTCTCCCGGGGCAGGGGCGATCACAGATACGCAGTATTTT; V gene: TRBV11-2; clone size: .; D gene: .; J gene: TRBJ2-3
CDR3 protein: CASRDRGRELFF; CDR3 DNA: TGTGCCAGCAGAGACAGGGGGCGGGAGCTGTTTTTT; V gene: TRBV2; clone size: .; D gene: TRBD1; J gene: TRBJ2-2